Reported below is one T cell receptor (beta chain). Its antigen remains unidentified. The entry originates in a study of T cell responses to AZD1222 COVID-19 vaccine. Study-wide results and caveats: CD4 TCRs covered the whole spike, strongest at regions 160-218 and 743-854. Recipients of AZD1222 seropositive at baseline numbered only 5 or 6. A reported finding is that nearly half of spike-specific TCRs target unmutated variant regions. Two AZD1222 administrations were followed by greater Spike-specific TCR breadth and depth.

TCRdb keeps only in-frame clones here, not all; method: immunoSEQ multiplex PCR. Of 140,000 or so clones in the sample, 85% to 95% were seen once. In germline, CDR1 is LNHDA, CDR2 SQIVND (reference sequence). The CDR3 runs to 15 residues. The V gene lost 5 bases and the J gene lost 0 bases, with 11 bases spanning the gap. This receptor was taken from an adult who had recovered from COVID-19. The V call is TRBV19, the J call TRBJ2-1; D is ambiguous. Material: peripheral blood, obtained after recovery from COVID-19. This chain's CDR3 is CASSRYESSYNEQFF. Here the CDR3 DNA reads TGTGCCAGTAGTCGATACGAGAGCTCCTACAATGAGCAGTTCTTC. Full variable domain (rest looked up from reference TRBV19 and TRBJ2-1): DGGITQSPKYLFRKEGQNVTLSCEQNLNHDAMYWYRQDPGQGLRLIYYSQIVNDFQKGDIAEGYSVSREKKESFPLTVTSAQKNPTAFYLCASSRYESSYNEQFFGPGTRLTVL.